This T cell receptor beta chain is from a study of blood T cell repertoires in COVID-19. Study details: Some COVID-19 samples were acute and others convalescent; all came from the United States, Italy and Spain. In each case, the material was cDNA or gDNA derived from T cells, B-cell-depleted T cells, or PBMCs.

Germline values: CDR1 WNHNN, CDR2 SYGVQD (reference sequence). The CDR3 covers 14 residues. With 3 bases removed from V and 5 bases from J, the gap between germline ends came to 10 bases. In the source study's methods: For nucleated cells, counts were estimated from reference gene primer amplification. Sequencing used immunoSEQ multiplex PCR; TCRdb keeps in-frame clones, though not all of them. The V and J calls and clone size were taken over from that table, and D and trimming were inferred from the DNA. Found here are 190,000 or so clones, roughly 80% of them singletons; the top ten hold approximately 13%.

The chain combines TRBV10-1 with TRBJ1-4; D call uncertain. This TCR came from a man aged 50-59 years who had recovered from COVID-19. The sample comprised peripheral blood. CDR3 region: CASSDTEGNEKLFF. CDR3 bases: TGCGCCAGCAGTGATACAGAAGGAAATGAAAAACTGTTTTTT.